The source of this T cell receptor (beta chain) is a study of shared clonotypes between healthy human individuals. Sequencing was performed with immunoSEQ multiplex PCR; in TCRdb, only in-frame clones are kept and a portion is missing. The table records roughly 2.5 million clones, around 90% of them present only once. The V end was cut by 4 bases, the J end by 0 bases, with 17 bases between. CDR1 SGHRS and CDR2 YFSETQ come from the germline V gene. The CDR3 contains 16 residues. Study-wide results and caveats: Represented genetic and exposure-history diversity was restricted by having few donors. Read depth was anticipated to influence clonotype sharing among donors.

A word on this clone: The antigen is not known.

Healthy and HIV-negative, the adult donors had no recent acute infections or vaccinations. The sequence came from a man between 18 and 29 years old in good health. Input material: naive CD4+ T cells sorted from blood. Subset indicated: CD45RA+ positively selected. The chain couples TRBV5-1 to TRBJ2-7; D may correspond to TRBD1 or TRBD2 (6 bases each). CDR3 protein: CASSLTTGGLSYEQYF. DNA of the CDR3: TGCGCCAGCAGCCTGACAACCGGGGGCCTCTCCTACGAGCAGTACTTC. Full variable domain (missing parts from reference TRBV5-1 and TRBJ2-7): KAGVTQTPRYLIKTRGQQVTLSCSPISGHRSVSWYQQTPGQGLQFLFEYFSETQRNKGNFPGRFSGRQFSNSRSEMNVSTLELGDSALYLCASSLTTGGLSYEQYFGPGTRLTVT.